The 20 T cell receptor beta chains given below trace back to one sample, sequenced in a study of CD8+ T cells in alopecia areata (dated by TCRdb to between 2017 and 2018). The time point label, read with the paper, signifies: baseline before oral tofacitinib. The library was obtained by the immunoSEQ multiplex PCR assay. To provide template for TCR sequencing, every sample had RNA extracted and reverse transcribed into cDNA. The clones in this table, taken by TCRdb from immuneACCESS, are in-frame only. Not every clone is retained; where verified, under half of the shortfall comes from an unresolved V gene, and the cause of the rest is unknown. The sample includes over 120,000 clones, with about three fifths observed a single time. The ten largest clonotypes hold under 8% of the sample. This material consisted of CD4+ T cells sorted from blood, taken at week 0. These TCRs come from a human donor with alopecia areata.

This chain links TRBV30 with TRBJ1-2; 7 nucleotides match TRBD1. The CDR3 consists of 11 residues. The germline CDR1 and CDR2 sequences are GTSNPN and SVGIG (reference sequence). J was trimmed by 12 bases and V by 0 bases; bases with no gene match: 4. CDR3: CAWSVGQVDTF. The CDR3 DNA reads TGTGCCTGGAGTGTCGGACAGGTTGACACCTTC.

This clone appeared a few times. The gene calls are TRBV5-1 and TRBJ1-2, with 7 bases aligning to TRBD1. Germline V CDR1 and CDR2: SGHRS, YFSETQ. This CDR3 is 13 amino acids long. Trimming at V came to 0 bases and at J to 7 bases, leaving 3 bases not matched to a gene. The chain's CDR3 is CASSLEGASGYTF. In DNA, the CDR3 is TGCGCCAGCAGCTTGGAGGGGGCTAGTGGCTACACCTTC.

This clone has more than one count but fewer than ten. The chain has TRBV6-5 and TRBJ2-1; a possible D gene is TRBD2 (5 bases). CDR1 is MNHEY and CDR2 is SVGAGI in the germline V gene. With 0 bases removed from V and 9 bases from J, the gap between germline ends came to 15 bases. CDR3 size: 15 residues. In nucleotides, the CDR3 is TGTGCCAGCAGTTACTCGTTTAAGAGCGGATTTGAGCAGTTCTTC. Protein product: CASSYSFKSGFEQFF.

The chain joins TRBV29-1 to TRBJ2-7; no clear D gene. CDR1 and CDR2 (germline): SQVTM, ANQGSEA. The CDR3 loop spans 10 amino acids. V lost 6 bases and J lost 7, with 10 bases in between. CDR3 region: CSVAQREQYF. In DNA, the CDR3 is TGCAGCGTGGCTCAGAGGGAGCAGTACTTC.

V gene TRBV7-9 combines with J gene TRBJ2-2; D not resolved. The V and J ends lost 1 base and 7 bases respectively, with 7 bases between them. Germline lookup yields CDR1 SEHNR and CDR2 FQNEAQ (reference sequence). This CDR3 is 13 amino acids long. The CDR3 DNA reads TGTGCCAGCAGCTTAGATTGGAGCGGGGAGCTGTTTTTT. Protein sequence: CASSLDWSGELFF.

In nucleotides, the CDR3 is TGTGCCAGCAGCTGGGGACAGCTCATGAACACTGAAGCTTTCTTT. Encoded protein: CASSWGQLMNTEAFF. The rearrangement links TRBV5-6 to TRBJ1-1, with TRBD1 matching 7 bases. V shed 3 bases and J 0 bases; nucleotides not matched to a gene: 5. Germline CDR1 SGHDT, CDR2 YYEEEE. The CDR3 sequence is 15 residues long.

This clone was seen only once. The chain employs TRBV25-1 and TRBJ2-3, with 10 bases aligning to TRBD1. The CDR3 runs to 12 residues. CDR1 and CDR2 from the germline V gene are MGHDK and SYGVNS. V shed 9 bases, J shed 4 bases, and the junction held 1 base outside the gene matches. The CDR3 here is CASDRGPDTQYF. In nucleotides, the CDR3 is TGTGCCAGTGACAGGGGGCCAGATACGCAGTATTTT.

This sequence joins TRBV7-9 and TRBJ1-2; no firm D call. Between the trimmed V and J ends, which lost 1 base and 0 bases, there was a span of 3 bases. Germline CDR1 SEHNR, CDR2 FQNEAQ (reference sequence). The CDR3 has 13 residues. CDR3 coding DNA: TGTGCCAGCAGCTTAGTGTCTAACTATGGCTACACCTTC. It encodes CASSLVSNYGYTF.

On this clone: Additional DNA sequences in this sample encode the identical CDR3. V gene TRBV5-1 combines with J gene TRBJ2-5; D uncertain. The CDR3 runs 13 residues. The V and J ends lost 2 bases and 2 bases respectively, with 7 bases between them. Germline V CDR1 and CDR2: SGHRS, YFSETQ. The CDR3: CASSFAAQETQYF. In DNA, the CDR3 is TGCGCCAGCAGCTTCGCAGCGCAAGAGACCCAGTACTTC.

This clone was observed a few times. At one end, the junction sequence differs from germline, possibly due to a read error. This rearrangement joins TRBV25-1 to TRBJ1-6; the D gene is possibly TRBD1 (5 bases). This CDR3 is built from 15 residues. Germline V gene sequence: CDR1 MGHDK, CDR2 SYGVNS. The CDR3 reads CASREFGTRNSPLHF. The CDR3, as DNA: TGTGCCAGCAGAGAATTCGGGACCAGGAATTCACCCCTCCACTTT.

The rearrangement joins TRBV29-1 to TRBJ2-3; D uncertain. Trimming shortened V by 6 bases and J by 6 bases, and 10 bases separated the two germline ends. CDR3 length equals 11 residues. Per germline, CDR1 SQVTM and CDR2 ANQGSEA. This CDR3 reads CSVQNGDTQYF. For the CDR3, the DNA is TGCAGCGTACAAAACGGGGATACGCAGTATTTT.

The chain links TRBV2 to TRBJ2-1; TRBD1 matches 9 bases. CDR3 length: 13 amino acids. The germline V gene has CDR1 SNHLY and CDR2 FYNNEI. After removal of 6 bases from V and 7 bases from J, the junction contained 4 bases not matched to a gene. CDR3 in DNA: TGTGCCAGCAGAACAGACAGGGGGAATGAGCAGTTCTTC. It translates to CASRTDRGNEQFF.

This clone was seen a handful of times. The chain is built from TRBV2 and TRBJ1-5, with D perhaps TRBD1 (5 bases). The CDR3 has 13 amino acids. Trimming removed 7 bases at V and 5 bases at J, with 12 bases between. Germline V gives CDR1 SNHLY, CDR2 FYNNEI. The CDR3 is CASMSTGYQPQHF. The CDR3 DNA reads TGTGCCAGCATGTCTACAGGTTATCAGCCCCAGCATTTT.

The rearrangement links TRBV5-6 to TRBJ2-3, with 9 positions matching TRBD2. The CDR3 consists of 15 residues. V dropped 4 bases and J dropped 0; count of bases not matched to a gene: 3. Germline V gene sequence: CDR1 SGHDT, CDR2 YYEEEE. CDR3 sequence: CASSRGLASTDTQYF. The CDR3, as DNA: TGTGCCAGCAGCCGGGGACTAGCTAGCACAGATACGCAGTATTTT.

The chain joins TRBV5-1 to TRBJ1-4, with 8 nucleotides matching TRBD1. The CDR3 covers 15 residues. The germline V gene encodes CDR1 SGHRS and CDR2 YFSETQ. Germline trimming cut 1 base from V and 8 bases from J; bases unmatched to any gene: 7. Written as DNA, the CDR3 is TGCGCCAGCAGCTTGCAGGGGACAGGAGGGGAAAAACTGTTTTTT. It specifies CASSLQGTGGEKLFF.

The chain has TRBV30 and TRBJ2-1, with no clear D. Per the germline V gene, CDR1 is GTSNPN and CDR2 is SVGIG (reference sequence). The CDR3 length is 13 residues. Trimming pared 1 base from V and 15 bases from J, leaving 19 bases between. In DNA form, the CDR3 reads TGTGCCTGGAGTGCACAAGCCGGCCCGGTGGGGTTCTTC. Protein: CAWSAQAGPVGFF.

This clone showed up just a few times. CDR3 nucleotide sequence: TGTGCCAGCTCACGGGGTGGATTGAAGGCCGAGCAGTACTTC. The encoded protein is CASSRGGLKAEQYF. The chain links TRBV18 to TRBJ2-7; D is unclear. The CDR3 covers 14 residues. CDR1 and CDR2 (germline): KGHSH, LQKENI. V lost 4 bases and J 6 bases, leaving 16 bases between the germline ends.

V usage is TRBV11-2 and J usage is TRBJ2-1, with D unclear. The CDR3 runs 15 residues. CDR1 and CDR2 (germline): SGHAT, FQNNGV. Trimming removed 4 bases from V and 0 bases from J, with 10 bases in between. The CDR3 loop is CASSYKWSSYNEQFF. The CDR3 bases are TGTGCCAGCAGCTACAAATGGAGCTCCTACAATGAGCAGTTCTTC.

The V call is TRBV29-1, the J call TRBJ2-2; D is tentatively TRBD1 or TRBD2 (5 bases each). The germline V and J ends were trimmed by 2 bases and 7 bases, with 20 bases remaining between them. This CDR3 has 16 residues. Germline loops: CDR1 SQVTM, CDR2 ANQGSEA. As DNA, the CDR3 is TGCAGCGTTGAACTCTCAGGGCTGGGAGTTGACGGGGAGCTGTTTTTT. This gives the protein CSVELSGLGVDGELFF.

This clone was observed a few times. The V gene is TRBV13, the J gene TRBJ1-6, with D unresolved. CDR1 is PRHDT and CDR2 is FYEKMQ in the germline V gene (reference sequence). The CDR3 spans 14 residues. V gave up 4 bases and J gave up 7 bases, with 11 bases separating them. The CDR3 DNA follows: TGTGCCAGCAGCTCCGGGAGCGACAATTCACCCCTCCACTTT. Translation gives CASSSGSDNSPLHF.